The subject of this entry is one T cell receptor (beta chain). Its antigen is unidentified. Between the trimmed V and J ends, which lost 9 bases and 0 bases, there was a span of 6 bases. The germline CDR1 and CDR2 sequences are SNHLY and FYNNEI. The CDR3 length is 12 residues. The entry originates in a study of persistence of HIV-infected CD4 T cells. General observations from the study: Bulk TCR data could not be restricted to HIV-1-infected CMV-responding cells.

The libraries were made with immunoSEQ version 4 in survey mode. Assay: immunoSEQ multiplex PCR; the TCRdb copy retains only in-frame clones and omits some. Of 35,000 to 50,000 clones in the sample, roughly nine tenths were seen once. Cells were stimulated nonspecifically with anti-CD3/anti-CD28 magnetic beads. Sorting of responding CD4+ T cells relied on upregulated CD40 ligand together with CD69. The input for sequencing was CD4+ T cells sorted from PBMCs after roughly 20-hour stimulation, taken from a patient who received antiretroviral therapy. The chain combines TRBV2 with TRBJ1-3; D call uncertain. This TCR was recovered from an adult man with HIV who was CMV-seropositive. CDR3 protein: CASRVSGNTIYF. The DNA for the CDR3 is TGTGCCAGTAGGGTCTCTGGAAACACCATATATTTT.